Listed below are T cell receptor beta chains from one sample, sequenced in a study of blood T cell repertoires in COVID-19. The data were produced by immunoSEQ multiplex PCR, yet TCRdb's version contains in-frame clones alone and is incomplete. In the table there are some 180,000 clones, around 85% of which are singletons. The sequencing sample was made of peripheral blood. The receptors come from a woman aged 55-70 years with acute or convalescent COVID-19. Both conserved end residues are part of each CDR3.

length	V	J	CDR3
16	TRBV6-5	TRBJ1-6	CASSSRAETIGSPLHF
15	TRBV27	TRBJ1-5	CASSLRRTADQPQHF
13	TRBV28	TRBJ2-5	CASRAGGMETQYF
13	TRBV5-1	TRBJ2-1	CASSFEGVNEQFF
14	TRBV5-6	TRBJ1-5	CASSLGQANQPQHF
15	TRBV11-2	TRBJ2-2	CASSSGLAGTGELFF
15	TRBV2	TRBJ1-2	CASSEGTGTGDGYTF
13	TRBV18	TRBJ2-5	CASSPSGVETQYF
16	TRBV6-5	TRBJ2-1	CASSYEGGRISNEQFF
13	TRBV6-5	TRBJ1-6	CASCEGARSPLHF
15	TRBV4-2	TRBJ1-3	CASSSQDRGGNTIYF
18	TRBV2	TRBJ2-5	CASSPGTSFTTYQETQYF
14	TRBV5-4	TRBJ2-7	CASSVQGGSYEQYF
15	TRBV3-1/TRBV3-2	TRBJ2-3	CASSLRLGRTDTQYF
13	TRBV6-6	TRBJ1-1	CASSFPVNTEAFF
14	TRBV18	TRBJ1-6	CASSPGTGSSPLHF
15	TRBV10-3	TRBJ1-5	CAISESSGGNQPQHF
15	TRBV24-1	TRBJ2-1	CATSPRLGLNNEQFF
18	TRBV28	TRBJ1-3	CASRSTGTGGNRGNTIYF
19	TRBV2	TRBJ1-3	CASSKLRDNLSSRGNTIYF
16	TRBV9	TRBJ2-2	CASSVDARANTGELFF
16	TRBV18	TRBJ1-4	CASSPPSTRVREKLFF
15	TRBV6-5	TRBJ1-1	CASRDIGDRGRGAFF
15	TRBV19	TRBJ1-2	CASTSKGTGLYGYTF